The 28 T cell receptor beta chains listed next were all sequenced from one sample in a study of cytomegalovirus exposure and HLA in healthy donors. The PCR employed 60 Vbeta primers together with 13 Jbeta primers. This table comes from immunoSEQ multiplex PCR, and its TCRdb copy is limited to in-frame clones, with some not included. Of 130,000 to 150,000 clones detected, approximately 78% appear once; the ten largest clones hold around 2.9%. Sample: PBMCs. The receptors originated from a man aged 35-49 years in good health and CMV-seropositive.

This chain links TRBV2 with TRBJ1-2; D is unclear. The CDR3 spans 14 residues. Germline assignment: CDR1 SNHLY and CDR2 FYNNEI. V dropped 4 bases and J dropped 2 bases, with 11 bases sitting between them. CDR3 coding DNA: TGTGCCAGCAGTGTTACTTCCGCAAACTATGGCTACACCTTC. Protein: CASSVTSANYGYTF.

The rearrangement uses TRBV5-1 and TRBJ2-7, with a possible D match to TRBD1 (9 bases). The ends were cut back, 4 bases at V and 1 base at J, with 24 bases in the middle. This CDR3 region has 18 residues. The germline V gene encodes CDR1 SGHRS and CDR2 YFSETQ. The DNA of the CDR3 is TGCGCCAGCAGCCCTCGCCACCCGGGGGGGACAGGGTCCTACGAGCAGTACTTC. It is translated as CASSPRHPGGTGSYEQYF.

The genes are TRBV18 and TRBJ2-5; TRBD2 matches 7 bases. CDR3 length: 15 amino acids. V shed 6 bases, J shed 2 bases, and the junction held 9 bases outside the gene matches. Germline-derived CDR1 and CDR2 are KGHSH and LQKENI. The CDR3 DNA reads TGTGCCAGCTCCCTTACCACGGGACTACAAGAGACCCAGTACTTC. It encodes CASSLTTGLQETQYF.

Concerning this clone: The same CDR3 can be traced to other DNA sequences in this sample. V is TRBV25-1 and J is TRBJ2-2; 7 nucleotides align to TRBD2. The junction had 4 bases not matched to a gene; V was cut back by 4 bases and J by 2 bases. This CDR3 has 15 amino acids. Germline V gives CDR1 MGHDK, CDR2 SYGVNS. The CDR3 DNA sequence: TGTGCCAGCAGTGTTCTAGCGGCTAACACCGGGGAGCTGTTTTTT. It codes for CASSVLAANTGELFF.

V is TRBV27 and J is TRBJ1-1, with D unresolved. Trimming cost V 7 bases and J 0 bases, with 9 bases left between them. The CDR3 has 13 residues. Germline loops: CDR1 MNHEY, CDR2 SMNVEV (reference sequence). The CDR3 protein is CASNRRVNTEAFF. The CDR3 nucleotides are TGTGCCAGCAATCGGAGAGTGAACACTGAAGCTTTCTTT.

This chain connects TRBV6-6 to TRBJ1-5; no reliable D call. Trimming cost V 8 bases and J 7 bases, with 15 bases left between them. This CDR3 contains 13 residues. CDR1 is MNHNY and CDR2 is SVGAGI in the germline V gene (reference sequence). In nucleotides, the CDR3 is TGTGCCAGCGGGCCAGACCTTAACCAGCCCCAGCATTTT. This encodes CASGPDLNQPQHF.

This clone was counted a single time. V and J are TRBV30 and TRBJ2-1; 12 bases align to TRBD2. CDR3 length equals 16 residues. Germline-derived CDR1 and CDR2 are GTSNPN and SVGIG (reference sequence). CDR3 DNA: TGTGCGGTTTCTCTAGCGGGAGGGTATCCGCCGCATGAGCAGTTCTTC. Translating it yields CAVSLAGGYPPHEQFF.

The sample holds one count of this clone. This CDR3 reads CASSLGGQHTDTQYF. CDR3 DNA sequence: TGTGCCAGCAGCTTGGGAGGACAGCACACAGATACGCAGTATTTT. This chain joins TRBV5-4 and TRBJ2-3; D is possibly TRBD1 (6 bases). From germline, CDR1 is SGHNT and CDR2 YYREEE (reference sequence). This CDR3 comprises 15 residues. V lost 0 bases to trimming and J lost 2 bases, with 10 bases between them.

J is TRBJ2-3 and V is TRBV27, with TRBD2 as a possible D gene (7 bases). The V end lost 3 bases, the J end lost 0 bases, and 13 bases lay between the germline ends. CDR1 and CDR2 (germline): MNHEY, SMNVEV (reference sequence). CDR3 length: 16 amino acids. The DNA of the CDR3 is TGTGCCAGCAGTTTTTGGGGAGGGGGTAGCACAGATACGCAGTATTTT. Translating gives CASSFWGGGSTDTQYF.

This chain links TRBV9 with TRBJ2-5, with D possibly matching TRBD2 (5 bases). V was clipped by 4 bases and J by 4 bases, with 23 bases between them. The germline gives CDR1 SGDLS, CDR2 YYNGEE. The CDR3 length is 17 residues. The CDR3 here is CASSLEPTLVRGETQYF. DNA of the CDR3: TGTGCCAGCAGCCTAGAACCTACTTTAGTACGGGGAGAGACCCAGTACTTC.

This chain connects TRBV15 to TRBJ1-1; D is ambiguous. V was trimmed by 8 bases and J by 2 bases, leaving 15 bases between them. Germline V CDR1 and CDR2: LNHNV, YYDKDF (reference sequence). The CDR3 extends over 14 amino acids. The CDR3 loop reads CATSVRGENTEAFF. CDR3 coding DNA: TGTGCCACCTCTGTCCGAGGAGAAAACACTGAAGCTTTCTTT. The full variable domain, its missing parts supplied by reference TRBV15 and TRBJ1-1, is DAMVIQNPRYQVTQFGKPVTLSCSQTLNHNVMYWYQQKSSQAPKLLFHYYDKDFNNEADTPDNFQSRRPNTSFCFLDIRSPGLGDTAMYLCATSVRGENTEAFFGQGTRLTVV.

This clone was counted once. The rearrangement joins TRBV5-1 to TRBJ1-5; D gene unclear. Germline values: CDR1 SGHRS, CDR2 YFSETQ. This CDR3 is 15 amino acids long. Trimming took 0 bases from V and 0 from J, leaving 7 bases between them. The CDR3 DNA follows: TGCGCCAGCAGCTTGGACGGTTATAGCAATCAGCCCCAGCATTTT. Translating it yields CASSLDGYSNQPQHF.

The J gene is TRBJ1-2, the V gene TRBV27; unclear D gene. V lost 3 bases, J lost 6 bases, and 11 bases lay in between. The CDR3 loop spans 13 amino acids. From germline, CDR1 is MNHEY and CDR2 SMNVEV (reference sequence). The CDR3 spells CASSLNPGNGYTF. The CDR3 DNA reads as TGTGCCAGCAGTTTGAACCCCGGGAATGGCTACACCTTC.

This sequence joins TRBV11-1 and TRBJ1-1; D is perhaps TRBD1 (5 bases). The V gene lost 2 bases and the J gene lost 7 bases, with 17 bases spanning the gap. The CDR3 contains 15 residues. Germline CDR1 SGHAT, CDR2 FQDESV (reference sequence). DNA of the CDR3: TGTGCCAGCAGCTTAAACAACGGAGGGGTGGGTGAAGCTTTCTTT. This codes for CASSLNNGGVGEAFF.

This chain connects TRBV7-2 to TRBJ1-2, with 7 bases identical to TRBD1. V gave up 5 bases and J gave up 4 bases; unmatched junction bases: 10. This CDR3 is 15 amino acids long. Germline CDR1 reads SGHTA; CDR2 reads FQGNSA. The CDR3 region is CASSPTSGQTYGYTF. The CDR3 coding sequence is TGTGCCAGCAGCCCGACTTCGGGACAGACCTATGGCTACACCTTC.

This chain connects TRBV19 to TRBJ2-7; TRBD1 matches at 9 bases. V lost 4 bases, J lost 2 bases, and 6 bases stayed unmatched. Germline V gene data show CDR1 as LNHDA and CDR2 as SQIVND (reference sequence). The CDR3 length is 15 residues. The CDR3, as DNA: TGTGCCAGTAGTACGCCGACAGGGGGAGCCTACGAGCAGTACTTC. Its protein is CASSTPTGGAYEQYF.

V is TRBV6-1 and J is TRBJ1-2, with D unresolved. Trimming stripped 0 bases from V and 7 bases from J, with 21 bases between. Germline lookup yields CDR1 MNHNS and CDR2 SASEGT. CDR3 size: 17 residues. As DNA, the CDR3 is TGTGCCAGCAGTGAAGCGGTAGGGAGGAGTAATGTGGTTGGCTACACCTTC. It encodes CASSEAVGRSNVVGYTF.

The rearrangement links TRBV11-2 to TRBJ2-1, with D tentatively TRBD1 (7 bases). Germline CDR1 and CDR2: SGHAT and FQNNGV. This CDR3 spans 14 amino acids. Trimming left V 6 bases short and J 5 bases short, with 14 bases between. CDR3 DNA: TGTGCCAGCAGTGGAGGGGGCGATAACAATGAGCAGTTCTTC. It translates to CASSGGGDNNEQFF.

V and J are TRBV19 and TRBJ2-3, with TRBD2 matching over 13 bases. The germline gives CDR1 LNHDA, CDR2 SQIVND (reference sequence). V was clipped by 4 bases and J by 4 bases; unmatched bases: 2. The CDR3 contains 15 residues. CDR3 sequence: CASSRLAGGPDTQYF. The CDR3 DNA reads TGTGCCAGTAGTAGACTAGCGGGAGGCCCAGATACGCAGTATTTT. The entire variable domain, with the rest obtained from reference TRBV19 and TRBJ2-3, is as follows: DGGITQSPKYLFRKEGQNVTLSCEQNLNHDAMYWYRQDPGQGLRLIYYSQIVNDFQKGDIAEGYSVSREKKESFPLTVTSAQKNPTAFYLCASSRLAGGPDTQYFGPGTRLTVL.

This chain uses TRBV6-6 with TRBJ1-5; D remains ambiguous. The V end was cut by 5 bases, the J end by 6 bases, with 20 bases between. CDR1 MNHNY and CDR2 SVGAGI come from the germline V gene (reference sequence). The length of the CDR3 is 16 residues. For the CDR3, the DNA is TGTGCCAGCAGTCGAGAGGATAGCCCTAAGTTTCAGCCCCAGCATTTT. Residues: CASSREDSPKFQPQHF.

This chain joins TRBV5-8 and TRBJ2-3, with TRBD2 matching 9 bases. There are 16 residues in the CDR3. Germline CDR1 is SGHTS and CDR2 is YDEGEE. J was trimmed by 4 bases and V by 4 bases; bases with no gene match: 10. The CDR3 spells CASSGAVAGVADTQYF. In DNA form, the CDR3 reads TGTGCCAGCAGCGGAGCGGTAGCGGGAGTCGCAGATACGCAGTATTTT.

The chain carries TRBV7-2 and TRBJ1-4; TRBD1 might be the D (5 bases). Germline CDR1 reads SGHTA; CDR2 reads FQGNSA. V shed 1 base and J shed 7 bases, with 16 bases lying between them. The CDR3 consists of 16 residues. CDR3 DNA sequence: TGTGCCAGCAGCTTAGGTGGCAACAGGTTGCGTGAAAAACTGTTTTTT. It yields the protein CASSLGGNRLREKLFF.

V gene TRBV30 combines with J gene TRBJ1-2; TRBD1 matches 7 bases. The CDR3 length is 13 residues. Trimming cost V 7 bases and J 0 bases; bases outside gene matches: 5. Germline values: CDR1 GTSNPN, CDR2 SVGIG (reference sequence). The CDR3 DNA follows: TGTGCCTCGGACAGGCGAGCTAACTATGGCTACACCTTC. Translating gives CASDRRANYGYTF.

The chain uses TRBV18 and TRBJ2-7; D gene uncertain. The germline V and J ends were trimmed by 5 bases and 3 bases, with 8 bases remaining between them. The CDR3 has 12 residues. The germline V gene has CDR1 KGHSH and CDR2 LQKENI. The CDR3 loop is CASSFTDYEQYF. The CDR3, as DNA: TGTGCCAGCTCATTTACAGACTACGAGCAGTACTTC.

This clone was seen a few times. The chain is built from TRBV10-3 and TRBJ2-3; a weak D match, TRBD2 (6 bases). Germline values: CDR1 ENHRY, CDR2 SYGVKD. The CDR3 sequence is 14 residues long. Trimming took 5 bases from V and 3 from J, leaving 12 bases between them. The CDR3 sequence is CAISLEGQTDTQYF. The CDR3 bases are TGTGCCATCAGTTTGGAGGGGCAAACAGATACGCAGTATTTT.

V gene TRBV6-1 combines with J gene TRBJ2-7, with 7 bases lining up with TRBD1. The V gene's germline CDR1 is MNHNS and CDR2 SASEGT. The J segment lost 2 bases and the V segment lost 6 bases, leaving 7 bases of the junction unmatched. The CDR3 covers 14 residues. The CDR3 spells CASRLEQGPYEQYF. The CDR3 DNA reads TGTGCCAGCAGGCTTGAACAGGGGCCCTACGAGCAGTACTTC.

This clone was counted a single time. This chain joins TRBV5-1 and TRBJ2-7; 10 bases are a match to TRBD1. Unmatched junction bases numbered 7, after V lost 4 bases and J lost 6 bases. Germline V lookup: CDR1 SGHRS, CDR2 YFSETQ. The CDR3 spans 14 residues. CDR3 amino acids: CASSGTGEGGEQYF. The CDR3 bases are TGCGCCAGCAGCGGGACAGGGGAAGGGGGCGAGCAGTACTTC.

The genes are TRBV7-9 and TRBJ2-3, with D possibly being TRBD2 (6 bases). The CDR3 spans 15 residues. V was clipped by 2 bases and J by 6 bases, with 15 bases between them. Germline loops: CDR1 SEHNR, CDR2 FQNEAQ (reference sequence). CDR3 DNA sequence: TGTGCCAGCAGCTTATACCGCGGGATGGGGGATACGCAGTATTTT. Translation gives CASSLYRGMGDTQYF. The complete variable domain, with remaining parts taken from reference TRBV7-9 and TRBJ2-3, reads DTGVSQNPRHKITKRGQNVTFRCDPISEHNRLYWYRQTLGQGPEFLTYFQNEAQLEKSRLLSDRFSAERPKGSFSTLEIQRTEQGDSAMYLCASSLYRGMGDTQYFGPGTRLTVL.